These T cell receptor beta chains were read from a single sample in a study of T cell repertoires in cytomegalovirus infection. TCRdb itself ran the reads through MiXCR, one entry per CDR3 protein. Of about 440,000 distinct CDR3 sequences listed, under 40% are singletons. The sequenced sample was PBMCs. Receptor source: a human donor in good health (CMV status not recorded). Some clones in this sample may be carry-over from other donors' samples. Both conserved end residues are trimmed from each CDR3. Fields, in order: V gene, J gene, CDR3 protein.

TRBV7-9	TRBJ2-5	ASSLTDGKETQY
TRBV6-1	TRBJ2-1	ASRIRDRGYNEQF
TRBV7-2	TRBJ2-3	ASSLDRAGGTQY
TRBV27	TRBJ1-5	ASRPRQPNQPQH
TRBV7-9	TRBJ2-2	ASSRNRGQTGELF
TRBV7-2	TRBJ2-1	ASSLGQGWGNEQF
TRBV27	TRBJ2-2	ASSSHRLAGGTGELF
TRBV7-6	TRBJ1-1	ASSLGTGLTEAL
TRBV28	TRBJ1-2	ASSTQGPRGYT
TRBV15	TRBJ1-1	ATSRVDGLNTEAF
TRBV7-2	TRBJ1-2	ASSLVPGQGHT
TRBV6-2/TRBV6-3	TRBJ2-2	ASNRPTGELF
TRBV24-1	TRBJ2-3	ATSDPLRGSTDTQY
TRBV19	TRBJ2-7	ASSRPGLVYEQY
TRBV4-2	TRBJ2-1	ASSLRGTSGLWEQF
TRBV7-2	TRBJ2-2	ASSLGTGSTGELF
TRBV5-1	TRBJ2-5	ASSLLAVNQETQY
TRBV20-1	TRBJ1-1	SARGGGTEAF
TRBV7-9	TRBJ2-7	ASSSFQGQQFYEQY
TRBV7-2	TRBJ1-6	ASSLGDPGGNSPLH
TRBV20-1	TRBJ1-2	SAWTYGYT
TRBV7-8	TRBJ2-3	ASSLGTSGRSTDTQY
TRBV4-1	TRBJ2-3	ASSQDKRGPDTQY
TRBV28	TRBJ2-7	ASSLPGQGLYEQY
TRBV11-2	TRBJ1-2	ASRPGGHSSTIGGYT
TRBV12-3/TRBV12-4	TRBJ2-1	ASSLRVGPAYNEQI
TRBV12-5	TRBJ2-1	ASGLGVRQGAHNEQF
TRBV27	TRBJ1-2	ASSPPGHYGYT
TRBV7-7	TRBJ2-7	ASSLEKSYEQY
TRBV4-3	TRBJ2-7	ASSQAAAGTVYEQY
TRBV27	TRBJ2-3	ASKRTGGGYTDTQY
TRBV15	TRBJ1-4	ATSRPQGSENLF
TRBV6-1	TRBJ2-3	ASLGTVADTQY
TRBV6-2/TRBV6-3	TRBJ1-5	ASQGGGFNQPQH
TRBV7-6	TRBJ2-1	ASSLNPSGESSYNEQF
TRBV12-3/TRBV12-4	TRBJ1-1	ASSLGQGALDTEAF
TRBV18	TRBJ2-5	ASSKGLRETQY
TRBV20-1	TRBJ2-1	SARGGPILNEQF
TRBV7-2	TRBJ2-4	ASSSPLDPGGLNSQY
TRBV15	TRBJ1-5	ATSRDDNQPQH
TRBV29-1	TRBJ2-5	SASKGAGETQY
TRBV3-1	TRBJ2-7	ASSQGTGGFFEQY
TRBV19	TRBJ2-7	ASADSFEGNYEQY
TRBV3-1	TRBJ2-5	ASSQGPSGAGGPKTQY
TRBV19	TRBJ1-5	ASSLYRQGGWGNQPQH
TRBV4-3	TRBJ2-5	ASSQEAGGQETQY
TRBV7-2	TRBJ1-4	ASSFIGEKLF
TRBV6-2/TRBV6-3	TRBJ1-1	ASSASGANTEAF
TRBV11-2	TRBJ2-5	ANSFVAVQETQY
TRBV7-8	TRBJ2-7	ASSLAAGISGEQY
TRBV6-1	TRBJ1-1	ASRTTVAGSTEAF